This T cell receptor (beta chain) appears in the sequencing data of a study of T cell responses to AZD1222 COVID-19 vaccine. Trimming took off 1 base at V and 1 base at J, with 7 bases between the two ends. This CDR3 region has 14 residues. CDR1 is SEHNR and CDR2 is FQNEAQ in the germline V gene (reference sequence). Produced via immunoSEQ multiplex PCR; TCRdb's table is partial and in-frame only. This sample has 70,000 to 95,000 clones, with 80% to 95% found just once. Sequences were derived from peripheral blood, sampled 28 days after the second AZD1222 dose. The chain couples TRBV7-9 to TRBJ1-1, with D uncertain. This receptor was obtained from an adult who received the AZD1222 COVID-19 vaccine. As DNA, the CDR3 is TGTGCCAGCAGCTTAGAAGGTGGGAACACTGAAGCTTTCTTT. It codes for CASSLEGGNTEAFF.